Shown below are 10 T cell receptor beta chains from a single sample sequenced in a study of blood T cell repertoires in COVID-19. Clones were sequenced by immunoSEQ multiplex PCR, and TCRdb holds only the in-frame ones, with some missing. This table holds about 250,000 clones, 80% to 90% found once. The sample comprised PBMCs or T cells enriched from blood (not recorded which). These receptors originate from a woman between 18 and 29 years old who had recovered from COVID-19.

The chain combines TRBV11-3 with TRBJ2-7; 9 bases are shared with TRBD2. V lost 0 bases to trimming and J lost 3 bases; unmatched junction nucleotides: 12. Germline CDR1 SGHNT, CDR2 YENEEA. This CDR3 contains 18 residues. Here the CDR3 DNA reads TGTGCCAGCAGCTTAGACCCCCGGGAAGCGGGGGGATACTACGAGCAGTACTTC. Encoded protein: CASSLDPREAGGYYEQYF.

In DNA form, the CDR3 reads TGTGCCAGCAGTGTCCGTTCCGGACGAGGGAATCAGCCCCAGCATTTT. Translating it yields CASSVRSGRGNQPQHF. The V call is TRBV6-1, the J call TRBJ1-5; no reliable D call. The CDR3 consists of 16 residues. Trimming shortened V by 4 bases and J by 4 bases, and 17 bases separated the two germline ends. Germline V gene lookup returns CDR1 MNHNS and CDR2 SASEGT.

The rearrangement links TRBV5-8 to TRBJ1-5; tentative D call: TRBD1 (5 bases). The V and J ends lost 3 bases and 9 bases respectively, with 13 bases between them. This CDR3 contains 13 residues. Germline values: CDR1 SGHTS, CDR2 YDEGEE. The CDR3 bases are TGTGCCAGCAGCTCGACGCGGGGGGGGCCCCAGCATTTT. It is translated as CASSSTRGGPQHF. The full variable domain, with the rest looked up from reference TRBV5-8 and TRBJ1-5, is EAGVTQSPTHLIKTRGQQATLRCSPISGHTSVYWYQQALGLGLQFLLWYDEGEERNRGNFPPRFSGRQFPNYSSELNVNALELEDSALYLCASSSTRGGPQHFGDGTRLSIL.

The chain links TRBV5-1 to TRBJ1-1; 8 bases map to TRBD1. The CDR3 consists of 13 residues. Trimming took 0 bases from V and 10 from J; bases not matched to a gene: 5. Germline V gives CDR1 SGHRS, CDR2 YFSETQ. DNA of the CDR3: TGCGCCAGCAGCTTGGGGGTACAGGGGGTAGCTTTCTTT. Its translation: CASSLGVQGVAFF.

This chain connects TRBV4-1 to TRBJ1-2; D not resolved. V lost 4 bases to trimming and J lost 0 bases, with 15 bases between them. This CDR3 has 16 residues. The germline V gene encodes CDR1 MGHRA and CDR2 YSYEKL. The CDR3 sequence: CASSPSGEPTNYGYTF. In DNA, the CDR3 is TGCGCCAGCAGCCCGTCCGGGGAGCCGACTAACTATGGCTACACCTTC.

The chain uses TRBV11-3 and TRBJ2-1; D gene uncertain. V was trimmed by 1 base and J by 3 bases, leaving 16 bases between them. The CDR3 covers 17 residues. In germline, CDR1 is SGHNT, CDR2 YENEEA. CDR3 sequence: CASSLVALVSVYNEQFF. The CDR3 region has the DNA TGTGCCAGCAGCTTAGTGGCTCTCGTAAGTGTCTACAATGAGCAGTTCTTC.

V and J are TRBV18 and TRBJ1-4; 7 bases agree with TRBD1. V trimming: 3 bases; J trimming: 5 bases; junction bases outside the gene matches: 6. The CDR3 totals 15 residues. The germline gives CDR1 KGHSH, CDR2 LQKENI. In DNA form, the CDR3 reads TGTGCCAGCTCACCCTACAGGGGCGCGAATGAAAAACTGTTTTTT. Its protein product is CASSPYRGANEKLFF.

The chain combines TRBV19 with TRBJ2-7; a possible D gene is TRBD1 (6 bases). The germline V and J ends were trimmed by 8 bases and 3 bases, with 17 bases remaining between them. The CDR3 covers 14 residues. CDR1 LNHDA and CDR2 SQIVND come from the germline V gene (reference sequence). In DNA, the CDR3 is TGTGCCAGTGCGACCGGACAGAACTTCTACGAGCAGTACTTC. It specifies CASATGQNFYEQYF.

This chain joins TRBV6-1 and TRBJ1-6, with D unclear. The CDR3 has 18 amino acids. With 2 bases removed from V and 0 bases from J, the gap between germline ends came to 14 bases. Germline V gene data show CDR1 as MNHNS and CDR2 as SASEGT. CDR3 nucleotide sequence: TGTGCCAGCAGTGAACCCGCAGGATCAAGCTCCTATAATTCACCCCTCCACTTT. It yields the protein CASSEPAGSSSYNSPLHF.

The chain is built from TRBV6-2 or TRBV6-3 and TRBJ2-5; TRBD1 matches at 8 bases. Germline values: CDR1 MNHEY, CDR2 SVGEGT. V gave up 5 bases and J gave up 2 bases; unmatched junction bases: 7. This CDR3 has 15 residues. CDR3 sequence: CASSARGQAQETQYF. The CDR3 nucleotides are TGTGCCAGCAGTGCCCGGGGACAGGCGCAAGAGACCCAGTACTTC.